Listed here are 11 T cell receptor beta chains from one sample, sequenced in a study of brain T cells in children with intractable seizures. Specified time point: blood from clinic visit 5 months post-surgery; TSC patient then seizure free. Clones were sequenced by immunoSEQ multiplex PCR, and TCRdb holds only the in-frame ones, with some missing. Of around 340,000 clones listed, over 90% were seen once; the top ten hold 4.5% to 7%. This specimen was peripheral blood, taken about 5 months after surgery. These receptors all come from a boy under two years old with tuberous sclerosis and intractable seizures.

Here the CDR3 reads CASSGVGQGYGYTF. The CDR3 DNA reads as TGTGCCAGCAGCGGAGTAGGGCAGGGCTATGGCTACACCTTC. V is TRBV5-4 and J is TRBJ1-2; D might be TRBD1 (5 bases). CDR1 and CDR2 (germline): SGHNT, YYREEE (reference sequence). The CDR3 contains 14 residues. The germline V and J ends were trimmed by 4 bases and 4 bases, with 14 bases remaining between them.

The count of this clone is one. The V and J genes are TRBV7-9 and TRBJ2-1; 9 nucleotides agree with TRBD1. The CDR3 has 14 amino acids. With 7 bases clipped from V and 8 bases from J, the junction kept 9 bases outside the gene matches. Looked up from germline, CDR1 is SEHNR and CDR2 is FQNEAQ (reference sequence). The CDR3 is CASMQTGGAYEQFF. CDR3 DNA: TGTGCCAGCATGCAAACAGGGGGCGCGTATGAGCAGTTCTTC. The entire variable domain, with the rest obtained from reference TRBV7-9 and TRBJ2-1, is as follows: DTGVSQNPRHKITKRGQNVTFRCDPISEHNRLYWYRQTLGQGPEFLTYFQNEAQLEKSRLLSDRFSAERPKGSFSTLEIQRTEQGDSAMYLCASMQTGGAYEQFFGPGTRLTVL.

This clone was seen once. This chain links TRBV12-3 or TRBV12-4 with TRBJ1-1; TRBD1 might be the D (6 bases). Trimming left V 7 bases short and J 11 bases short, with 17 bases between. The CDR3 sequence is 12 residues long. CDR3 nucleotide sequence: TGTGCCAGCACTCAACCCGAGGGGGGGGCTTTCTTT. Translating it yields CASTQPEGGAFF.

V gene TRBV4-1 combines with J gene TRBJ2-3, with TRBD1 matching over 8 bases. Germline values: CDR1 MGHRA, CDR2 YSYEKL. This CDR3 spans 12 amino acids. The junction had 0 bases not matched to a gene; V was cut back by 4 bases and J by 6 bases. DNA of the CDR3: TGCGCCAGCAGCCGGACAGGGGATACGCAGTATTTT. It translates to CASSRTGDTQYF.

V gene TRBV25-1 combines with J gene TRBJ1-5; D unresolved. The CDR3 runs to 16 residues. V was pared by 0 bases and J by 5 bases, with 14 bases between. Germline V gene data show CDR1 as MGHDK and CDR2 as SYGVNS. CDR3 region: CASSEYGEGIDQPQHF. DNA for the CDR3: TGTGCCAGCAGTGAATATGGGGAAGGGATTGATCAGCCCCAGCATTTT.

The chain links TRBV2 to TRBJ2-3; tentative D call: TRBD2 (5 bases). Per germline, CDR1 SNHLY and CDR2 FYNNEI. Trimming stripped 7 bases from V and 5 bases from J, with 13 bases between. The CDR3 loop spans 13 amino acids. CDR3 in amino acids: CASIPGLGDTQYF. The CDR3 DNA sequence: TGTGCCAGCATCCCCGGACTGGGAGATACGCAGTATTTT. Using reference TRBV2 and TRBJ2-3 for the parts outside the CDR3, the full variable domain is EPEVTQTPSHQVTQMGQEVILRCVPISNHLYFYWYRQILGQKVEFLVSFYNNEISEKSEIFDDQFSVERPDGSNFTLKIRSTKLEDSAMYFCASIPGLGDTQYFGPGTRLTVL.

The sample holds a few counts of this clone. CDR3 nucleotide sequence: TGTGCCAGCAGTGCACGTAAGACCCTTTCCCGAGTCGGCTACACCTTC. As protein: CASSARKTLSRVGYTF. V is TRBV25-1 and J is TRBJ1-2, with D unclear. Germline V gives CDR1 MGHDK, CDR2 SYGVNS. CDR3 size: 16 residues. Trimming left V 4 bases short and J 8 bases short, with 23 bases between.

The chain couples TRBV11-2 to TRBJ2-3; 11 bases match TRBD2. The length of the CDR3 is 15 residues. Trimming at V came to 7 bases and at J to 3 bases, leaving 6 bases not matched to a gene. Germline CDR1 and CDR2: SGHAT and FQNNGV. The CDR3: CASTLAGGYTDTQYF. In nucleotides, the CDR3 is TGTGCCAGCACCCTAGCGGGAGGATATACAGATACGCAGTATTTT.

The chain combines TRBV10-1 with TRBJ2-1; D call uncertain. This CDR3 region has 14 residues. Trimming removed 2 bases from V and 2 bases from J, with 7 bases in between. CDR1 and CDR2 (germline): WNHNN, SYGVQD (reference sequence). The CDR3 loop reads CASSESFPYNEQFF. The CDR3 nucleotides are TGCGCCAGCAGTGAGAGTTTCCCCTACAATGAGCAGTTCTTC.

This clone was observed once. The chain is built from TRBV30 and TRBJ2-5; D is perhaps TRBD1 or TRBD2 (7 bases each). Germline V lookup: CDR1 GTSNPN, CDR2 SVGIG (reference sequence). This CDR3 has 13 amino acids. Trimming left V 2 bases short and J 4 bases short, with 11 bases between. The CDR3 is CAWSSGGAETQYF. The CDR3 bases are TGTGCCTGGAGTTCAGGGGGGGCAGAGACCCAGTACTTC. Looking up the rest from reference TRBV30 and TRBJ2-5 gives the full variable domain: SQTIHQWPATLVQPVGSPLSLECTVEGTSNPNLYWYRQAAGRGLQLLFYSVGIGQISSEVPQNLSASRPQDRQFILSSKKLLLSDSGFYLCAWSSGGAETQYFGPGTRLLVL.

This rearrangement joins TRBV7-9 to TRBJ1-6; D ambiguous. Germline loops: CDR1 SEHNR, CDR2 FQNEAQ (reference sequence). Deletions cut 2 bases from V and 5 bases from J, with 7 bases between. The CDR3 has 14 residues. CDR3 nucleotides: TGTGCCAGCAGCTTATCCCAGAATAATTCACCCCTCCACTTT. This sequence encodes CASSLSQNNSPLHF.